This T cell receptor (beta chain) was obtained from a study of STAT3 mutations in large granular lymphocyte leukemia. The CDR3 totals 13 residues. Germline CDR1 reads SEHNR; CDR2 reads FQNEAQ (reference sequence). On this clone itself: Antigen unknown. One end of the junction does not line up with germline, which may come from a read error.

The method was immunoSEQ multiplex PCR; TCRdb's version includes in-frame clones alone and lacks a portion of them. This table has over 30,000 clones, around 86% appearing once. Broader study findings: At least one immunodominant TCR beta clonotype appeared in every T-cell large granular lymphocyte leukemia patient.

Sequencing was done on a sample of peripheral blood mononuclear cells. The clonotype originates from a man in his 60s with T-cell large granular lymphocyte leukemia. Some clones in this sample may be carry-over from other donors' samples. This chain links TRBV7-9 with TRBJ2-7, with unresolved D. The CDR3 loop is CASSLEERHEQYF. The CDR3 DNA reads as TGTGCTAGCAGCTTAGAGGAGCGCCACGAGCAGTACTTC.